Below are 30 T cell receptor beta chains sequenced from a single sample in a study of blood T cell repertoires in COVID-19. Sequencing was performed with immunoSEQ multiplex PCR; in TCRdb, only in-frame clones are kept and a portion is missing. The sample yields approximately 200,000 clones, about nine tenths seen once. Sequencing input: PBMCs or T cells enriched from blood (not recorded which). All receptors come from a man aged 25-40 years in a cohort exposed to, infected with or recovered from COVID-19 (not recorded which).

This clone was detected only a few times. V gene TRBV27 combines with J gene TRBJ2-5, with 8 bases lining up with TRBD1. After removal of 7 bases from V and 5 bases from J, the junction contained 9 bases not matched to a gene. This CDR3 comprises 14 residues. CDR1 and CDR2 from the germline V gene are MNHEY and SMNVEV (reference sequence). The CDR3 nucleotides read TGTGCCAGCATGCCCAGGGGGCGCGCGGAGACCCAGTACTTC. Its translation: CASMPRGRAETQYF.

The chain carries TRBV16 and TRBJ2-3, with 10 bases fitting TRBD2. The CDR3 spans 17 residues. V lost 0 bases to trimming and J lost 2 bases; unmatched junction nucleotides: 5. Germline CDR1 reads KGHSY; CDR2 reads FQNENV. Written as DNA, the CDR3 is TGTGCCAGCAGCCAATCGTTAGCGGGAGGAACCACAGATACGCAGTATTTT. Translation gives CASSQSLAGGTTDTQYF.

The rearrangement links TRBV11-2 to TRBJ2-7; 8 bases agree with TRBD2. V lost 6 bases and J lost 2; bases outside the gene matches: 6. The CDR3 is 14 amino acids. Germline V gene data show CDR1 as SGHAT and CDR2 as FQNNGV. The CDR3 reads CASRRTSLPYEQYF. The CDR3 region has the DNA TGTGCCAGCAGGCGGACTAGCCTCCCCTACGAGCAGTACTTC.

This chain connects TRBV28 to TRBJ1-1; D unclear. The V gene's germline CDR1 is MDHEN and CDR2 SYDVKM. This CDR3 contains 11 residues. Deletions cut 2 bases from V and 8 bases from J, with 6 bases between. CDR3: CASSLSGEAFF. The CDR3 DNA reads TGTGCCAGCAGTTTAAGTGGCGAAGCTTTCTTT.

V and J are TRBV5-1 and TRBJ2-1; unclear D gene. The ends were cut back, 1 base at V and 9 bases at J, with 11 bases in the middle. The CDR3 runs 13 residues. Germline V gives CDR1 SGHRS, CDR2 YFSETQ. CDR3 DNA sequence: TGCGCCAGCAGCTTGTTTAGTTCCCCTGAGCAGTTCTTC. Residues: CASSLFSSPEQFF.

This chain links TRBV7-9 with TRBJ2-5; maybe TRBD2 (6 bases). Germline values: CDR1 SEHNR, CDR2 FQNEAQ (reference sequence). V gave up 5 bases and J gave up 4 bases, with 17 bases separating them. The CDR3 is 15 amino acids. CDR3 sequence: CASSLVVGGGETQYF. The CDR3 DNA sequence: TGTGCCAGCAGCCTGGTAGTGGGAGGTGGAGAGACCCAGTACTTC.

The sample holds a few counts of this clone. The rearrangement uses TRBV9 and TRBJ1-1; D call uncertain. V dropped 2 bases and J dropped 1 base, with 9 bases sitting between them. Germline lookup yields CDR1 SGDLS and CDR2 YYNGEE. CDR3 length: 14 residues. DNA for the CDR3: TGTGCCAGCAGCGTTGCTGGCGGGAACACTGAAGCTTTCTTT. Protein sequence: CASSVAGGNTEAFF.

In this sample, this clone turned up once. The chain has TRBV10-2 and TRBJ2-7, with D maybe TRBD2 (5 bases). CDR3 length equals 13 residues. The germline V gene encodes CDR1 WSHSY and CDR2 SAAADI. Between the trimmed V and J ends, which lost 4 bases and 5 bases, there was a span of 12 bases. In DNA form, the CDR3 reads TGCGCCAGCAGTGGAGGAGGTCGGGACGAGCAGTACTTC. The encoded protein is CASSGGGRDEQYF.

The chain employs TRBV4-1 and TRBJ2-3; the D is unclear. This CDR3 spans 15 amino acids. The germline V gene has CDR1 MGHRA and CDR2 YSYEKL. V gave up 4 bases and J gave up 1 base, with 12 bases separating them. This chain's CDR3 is CASSLRNSGTDTQYF. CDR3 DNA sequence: TGCGCCAGCAGCCTTAGAAATTCTGGCACAGATACGCAGTATTTT.

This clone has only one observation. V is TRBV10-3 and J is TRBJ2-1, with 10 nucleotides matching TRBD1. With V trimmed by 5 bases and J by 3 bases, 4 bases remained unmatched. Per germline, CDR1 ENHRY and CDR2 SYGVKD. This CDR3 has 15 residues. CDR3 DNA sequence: TGTGCCATCAGTAACCGGGACAGGGGCTACAATGAGCAGTTCTTC. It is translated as CAISNRDRGYNEQFF.

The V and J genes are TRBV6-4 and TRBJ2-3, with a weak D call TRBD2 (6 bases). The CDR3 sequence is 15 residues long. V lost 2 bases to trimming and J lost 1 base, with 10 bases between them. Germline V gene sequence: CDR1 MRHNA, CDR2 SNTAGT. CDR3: CASSDRRDCTDTQYF. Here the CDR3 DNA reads TGTGCCAGCAGTGACAGGAGGGATTGCACAGATACGCAGTATTTT.

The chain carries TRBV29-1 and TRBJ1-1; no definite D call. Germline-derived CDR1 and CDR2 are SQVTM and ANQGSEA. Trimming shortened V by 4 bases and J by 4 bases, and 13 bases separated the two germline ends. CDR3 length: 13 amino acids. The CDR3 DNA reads TGCAGCGTTGTTTGGTCTCCCGGCACTGAAGCTTTCTTT. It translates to CSVVWSPGTEAFF.

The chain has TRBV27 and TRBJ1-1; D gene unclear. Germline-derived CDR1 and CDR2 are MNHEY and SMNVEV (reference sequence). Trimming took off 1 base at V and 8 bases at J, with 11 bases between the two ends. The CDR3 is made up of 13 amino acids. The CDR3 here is CASSLFPGLEAFF. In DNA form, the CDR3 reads TGTGCCAGCAGTTTATTTCCGGGTCTGGAAGCTTTCTTT.

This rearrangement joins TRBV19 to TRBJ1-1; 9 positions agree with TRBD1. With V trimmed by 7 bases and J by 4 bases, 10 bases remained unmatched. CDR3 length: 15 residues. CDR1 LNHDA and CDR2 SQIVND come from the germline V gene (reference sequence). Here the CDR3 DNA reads TGTGCCAGTAAGGACAGGGGAAAATTGGGCACTGAAGCTTTCTTT. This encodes CASKDRGKLGTEAFF.

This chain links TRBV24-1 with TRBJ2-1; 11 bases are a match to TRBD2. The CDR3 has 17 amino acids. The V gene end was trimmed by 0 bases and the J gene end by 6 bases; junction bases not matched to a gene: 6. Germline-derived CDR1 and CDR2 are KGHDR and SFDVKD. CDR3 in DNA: TGTGCCACCAGTGATTTGCCTACTAGCGGGAGTGTCAATGAGCAGTTCTTC. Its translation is CATSDLPTSGSVNEQFF.

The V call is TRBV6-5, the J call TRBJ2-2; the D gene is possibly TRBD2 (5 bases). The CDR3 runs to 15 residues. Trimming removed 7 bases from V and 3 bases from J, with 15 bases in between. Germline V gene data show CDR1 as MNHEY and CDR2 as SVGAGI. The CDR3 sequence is CASTRVTRDTGELFF. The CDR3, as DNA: TGTGCCAGCACGCGGGTTACTAGGGACACCGGGGAGCTGTTTTTT.

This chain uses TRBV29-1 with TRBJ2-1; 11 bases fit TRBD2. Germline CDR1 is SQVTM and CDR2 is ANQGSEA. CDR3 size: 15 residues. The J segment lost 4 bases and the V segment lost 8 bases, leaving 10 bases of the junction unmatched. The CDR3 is CSTRGLAGGYNEQFF. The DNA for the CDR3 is TGCAGCACGAGGGGGCTAGCGGGGGGATACAATGAGCAGTTCTTC.

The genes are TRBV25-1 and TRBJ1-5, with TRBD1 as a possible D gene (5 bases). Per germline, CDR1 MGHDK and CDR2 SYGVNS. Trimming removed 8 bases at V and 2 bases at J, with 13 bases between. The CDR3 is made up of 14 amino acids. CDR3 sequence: CASLGAEGNQPQHF. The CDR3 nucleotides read TGTGCCAGCCTTGGGGCAGAAGGCAATCAGCCCCAGCATTTT. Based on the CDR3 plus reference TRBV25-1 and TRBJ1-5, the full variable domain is EADIYQTPRYLVIGTGKKITLECSQTMGHDKMYWYQQDPGMELHLIHYSYGVNSTEKGDLSSESTVSRIRTEHFPLTLESARPSHTSQYLCASLGAEGNQPQHFGDGTRLSIL.

CDR3 in DNA: TGTGCCAGTAGGTTCGGGGGGGGACGGAATCAGCCCCAGCATTTT. Its protein product is CASRFGGGRNQPQHF. V usage is TRBV19 and J usage is TRBJ1-5, with D tentatively TRBD1 (5 bases). This CDR3 is 15 amino acids long. Germline assignment: CDR1 LNHDA and CDR2 SQIVND (reference sequence). The V end was cut by 6 bases, the J end by 4 bases, with 16 bases between.

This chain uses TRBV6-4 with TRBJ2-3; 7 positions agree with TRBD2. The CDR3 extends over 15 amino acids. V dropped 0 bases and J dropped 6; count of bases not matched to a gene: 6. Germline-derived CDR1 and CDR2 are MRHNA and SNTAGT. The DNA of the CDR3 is TGTGCCAGCAGTGACTCGAGGGAGGGCTCGGATACGCAGTATTTT. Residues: CASSDSREGSDTQYF.

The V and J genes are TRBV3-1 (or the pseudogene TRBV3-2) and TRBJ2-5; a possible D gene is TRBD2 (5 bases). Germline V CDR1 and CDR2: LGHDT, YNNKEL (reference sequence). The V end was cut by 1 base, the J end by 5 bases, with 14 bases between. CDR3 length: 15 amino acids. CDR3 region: CASSQAGSVMETQYF. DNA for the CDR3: TGTGCCAGCAGCCAAGCGGGTAGCGTTATGGAGACCCAGTACTTC.

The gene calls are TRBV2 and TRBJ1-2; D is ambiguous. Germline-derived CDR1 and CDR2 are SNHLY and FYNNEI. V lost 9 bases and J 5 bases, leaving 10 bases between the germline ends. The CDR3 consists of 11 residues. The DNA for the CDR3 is TGTGCCAGTGGGCGTGTTTATGGCTACACCTTC. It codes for CASGRVYGYTF.

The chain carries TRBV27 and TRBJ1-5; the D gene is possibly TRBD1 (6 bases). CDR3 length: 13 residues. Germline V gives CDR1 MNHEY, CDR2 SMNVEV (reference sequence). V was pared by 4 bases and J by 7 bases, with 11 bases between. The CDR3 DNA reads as TGTGCCAGCAGTTACAGGGAATGGCAGCCCCAGCATTTT. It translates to CASSYREWQPQHF.

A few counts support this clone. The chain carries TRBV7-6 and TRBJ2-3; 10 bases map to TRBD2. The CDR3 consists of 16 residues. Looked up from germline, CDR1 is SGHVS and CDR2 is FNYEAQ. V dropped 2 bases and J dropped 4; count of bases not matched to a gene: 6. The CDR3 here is CASSLSAGGPADTQYF. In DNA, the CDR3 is TGTGCCAGCAGCTTATCAGCGGGAGGGCCGGCAGATACGCAGTATTTT.

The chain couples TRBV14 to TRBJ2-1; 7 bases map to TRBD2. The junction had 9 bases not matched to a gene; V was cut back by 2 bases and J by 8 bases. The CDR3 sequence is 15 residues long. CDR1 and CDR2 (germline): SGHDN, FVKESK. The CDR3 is CASSQRRGVRDEQFF. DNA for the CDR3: TGTGCCAGCAGCCAACGTCGGGGGGTGCGGGATGAGCAGTTCTTC.

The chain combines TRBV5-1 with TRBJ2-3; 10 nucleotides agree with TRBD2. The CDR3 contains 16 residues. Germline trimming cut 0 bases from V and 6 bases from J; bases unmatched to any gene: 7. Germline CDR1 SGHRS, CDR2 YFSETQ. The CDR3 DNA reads TGCGCCAGCAGCTTGGGGACTAGCGGCTACATGGATACGCAGTATTTT. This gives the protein CASSLGTSGYMDTQYF.

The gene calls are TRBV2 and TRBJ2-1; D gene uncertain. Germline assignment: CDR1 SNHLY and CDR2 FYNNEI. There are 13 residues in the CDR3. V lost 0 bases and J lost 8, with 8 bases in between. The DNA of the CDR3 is TGTGCCAGCAGTGAAGCCGCTACGGATGAGCAGTTCTTC. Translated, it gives CASSEAATDEQFF.

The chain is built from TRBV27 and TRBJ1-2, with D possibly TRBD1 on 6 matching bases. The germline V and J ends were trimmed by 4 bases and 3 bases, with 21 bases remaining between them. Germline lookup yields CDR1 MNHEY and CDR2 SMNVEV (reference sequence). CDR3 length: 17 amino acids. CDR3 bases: TGTGCCAGCAGTTCTCCTGCAGGGGCGCGCGGAGACTATGGCTACACCTTC. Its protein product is CASSSPAGARGDYGYTF.

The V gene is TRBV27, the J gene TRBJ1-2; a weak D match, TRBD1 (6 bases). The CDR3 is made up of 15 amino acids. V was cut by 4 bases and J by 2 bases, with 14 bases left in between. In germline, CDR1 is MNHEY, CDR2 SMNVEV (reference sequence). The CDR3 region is CASSYRPQGNYGYTF. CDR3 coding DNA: TGTGCCAGCAGTTATAGACCCCAGGGGAACTATGGCTACACCTTC.

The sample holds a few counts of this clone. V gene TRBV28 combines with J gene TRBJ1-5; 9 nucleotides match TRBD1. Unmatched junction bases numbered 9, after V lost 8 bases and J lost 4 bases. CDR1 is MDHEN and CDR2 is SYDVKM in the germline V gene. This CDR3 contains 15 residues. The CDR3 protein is CASYTGQGLNQPQHF. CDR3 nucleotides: TGTGCCAGCTACACGGGACAGGGCTTAAATCAGCCCCAGCATTTT.